This TCR beta chain was documented in a study of a mutant IDH1 vaccine in newly diagnosed glioma. Across the whole study: Eight vaccine injections were given to patients in weeks 1, 3, 5, 7, 11, 15, 19 and 23. Treatment recipients were approximately 62% male and around 40% female, and their mean age was about 40 years. Beforehand, treatment had been radiotherapy, temozolomide, or both; the majority received both.

General study points: No link was apparently found between pseudoprogression and changes in top peripheral T cell clonotypes.

Germline CDR1 SGHVS, CDR2 FNYEAQ. The CDR3 totals 12 residues. Trimming removed 5 bases from V and 5 bases from J, with 8 bases in between. Regarding time point: week 11, during vaccination. Each dose of the vaccine consisted of 300 ug of mutant IDH1 20-mer peptide, with topical imiquimod. Points on this clone: Its antigen is not known.

The repertoire was sequenced with immunoSEQ multiplex PCR; TCRdb's copy has only in-frame clones and lacks some. The data show tens of thousands of clones, around 82% seen once. The chain is built from TRBV7-6 and TRBJ2-3; weak D call: TRBD2 (6 bases). This sequence originates from a woman aged 18-30 years with glioma. The specimen was PBMCs, collected from a glioma patient whose treatment included an IDH1 peptide vaccine. As DNA, the CDR3 is TGTGCCAGCAGCCACGGGGGAGATACGCAGTATTTT. Its translation is CASSHGGDTQYF.